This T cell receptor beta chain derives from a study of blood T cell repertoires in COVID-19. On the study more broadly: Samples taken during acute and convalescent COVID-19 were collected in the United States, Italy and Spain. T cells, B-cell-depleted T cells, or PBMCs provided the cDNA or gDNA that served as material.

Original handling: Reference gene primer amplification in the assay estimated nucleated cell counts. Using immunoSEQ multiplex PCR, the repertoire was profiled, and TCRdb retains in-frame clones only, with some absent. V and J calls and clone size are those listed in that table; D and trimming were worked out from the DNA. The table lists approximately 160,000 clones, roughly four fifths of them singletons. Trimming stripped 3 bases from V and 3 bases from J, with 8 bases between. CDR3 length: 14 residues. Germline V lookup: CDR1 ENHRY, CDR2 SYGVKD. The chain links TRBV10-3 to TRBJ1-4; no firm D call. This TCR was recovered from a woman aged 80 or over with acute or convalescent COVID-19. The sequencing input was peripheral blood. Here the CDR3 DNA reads TGTGCCATCAGTGATGGAGGATCTAATGAAAAACTGTTTTTT. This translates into CAISDGGSNEKLFF.